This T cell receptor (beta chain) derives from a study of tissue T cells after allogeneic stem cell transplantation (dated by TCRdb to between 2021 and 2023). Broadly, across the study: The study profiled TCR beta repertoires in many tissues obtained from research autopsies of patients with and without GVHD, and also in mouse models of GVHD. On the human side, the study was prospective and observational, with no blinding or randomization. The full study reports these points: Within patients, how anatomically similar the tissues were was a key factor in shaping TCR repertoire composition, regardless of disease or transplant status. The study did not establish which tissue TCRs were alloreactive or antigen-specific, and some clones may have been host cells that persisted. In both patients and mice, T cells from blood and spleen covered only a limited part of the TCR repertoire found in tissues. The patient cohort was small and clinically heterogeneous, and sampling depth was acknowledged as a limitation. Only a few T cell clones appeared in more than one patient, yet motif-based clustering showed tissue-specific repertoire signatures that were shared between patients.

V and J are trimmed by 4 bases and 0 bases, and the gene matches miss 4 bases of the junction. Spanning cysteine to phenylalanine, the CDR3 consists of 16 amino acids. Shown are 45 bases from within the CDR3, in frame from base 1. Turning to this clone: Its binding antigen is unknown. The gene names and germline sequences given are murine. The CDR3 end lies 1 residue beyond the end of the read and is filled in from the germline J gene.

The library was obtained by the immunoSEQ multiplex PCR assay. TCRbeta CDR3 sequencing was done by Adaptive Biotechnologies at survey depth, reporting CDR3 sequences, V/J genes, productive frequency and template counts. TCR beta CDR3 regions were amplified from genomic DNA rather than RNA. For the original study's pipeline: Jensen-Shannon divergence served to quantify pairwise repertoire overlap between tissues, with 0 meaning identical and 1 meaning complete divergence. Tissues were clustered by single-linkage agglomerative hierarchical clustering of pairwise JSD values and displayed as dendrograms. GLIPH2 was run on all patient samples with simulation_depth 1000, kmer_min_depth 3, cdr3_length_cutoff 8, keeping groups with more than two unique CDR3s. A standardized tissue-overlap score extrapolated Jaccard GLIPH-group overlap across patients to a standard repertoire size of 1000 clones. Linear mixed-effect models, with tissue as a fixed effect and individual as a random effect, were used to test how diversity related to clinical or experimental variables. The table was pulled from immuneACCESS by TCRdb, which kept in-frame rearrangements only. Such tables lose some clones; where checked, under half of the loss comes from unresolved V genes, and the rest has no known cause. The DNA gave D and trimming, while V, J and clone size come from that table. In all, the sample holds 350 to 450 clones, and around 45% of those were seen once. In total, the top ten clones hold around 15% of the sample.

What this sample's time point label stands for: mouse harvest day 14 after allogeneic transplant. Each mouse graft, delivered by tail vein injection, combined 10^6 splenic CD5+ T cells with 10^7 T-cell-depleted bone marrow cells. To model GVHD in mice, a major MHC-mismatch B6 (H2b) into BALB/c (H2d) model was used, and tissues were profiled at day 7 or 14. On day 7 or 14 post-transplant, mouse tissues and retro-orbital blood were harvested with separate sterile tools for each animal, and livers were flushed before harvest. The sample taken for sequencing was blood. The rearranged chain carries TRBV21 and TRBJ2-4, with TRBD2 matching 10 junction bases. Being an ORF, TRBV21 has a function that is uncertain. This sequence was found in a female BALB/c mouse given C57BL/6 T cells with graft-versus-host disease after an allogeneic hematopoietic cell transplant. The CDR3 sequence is CASSRDWGASQNTLYF. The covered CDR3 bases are TGTGCTAGCAGTCGGGACTGGGGCGCTAGTCAAAACACCTTGTAC.